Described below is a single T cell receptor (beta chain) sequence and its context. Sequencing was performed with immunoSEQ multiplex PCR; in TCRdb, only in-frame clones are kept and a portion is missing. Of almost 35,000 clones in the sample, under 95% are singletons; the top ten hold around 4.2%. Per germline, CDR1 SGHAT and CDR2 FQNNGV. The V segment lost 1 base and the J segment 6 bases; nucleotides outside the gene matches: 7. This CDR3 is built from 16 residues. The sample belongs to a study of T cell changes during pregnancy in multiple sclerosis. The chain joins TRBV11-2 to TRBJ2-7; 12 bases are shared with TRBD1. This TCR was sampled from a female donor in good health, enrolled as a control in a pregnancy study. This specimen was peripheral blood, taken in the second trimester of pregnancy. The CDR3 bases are TGTGCCAGCAGCTTAGCCGGGACAGGGGGCCGAGGCGAGCAGTACTTC. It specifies CASSLAGTGGRGEQYF.